This T cell receptor (beta chain) is drawn from a study of OX40 agonist ivuxolimab in advanced cancers. Assay used: immunoSEQ multiplex PCR; TCRdb lists only in-frame clones, some missing. The sample carries about 60,000 clones, about four fifths recorded once. With 3 bases removed from V and 6 bases from J, the gap between germline ends came to 17 bases. The CDR3 extends over 15 amino acids. The germline V gene has CDR1 MNHEY and CDR2 SVGAGI. This rearrangement joins TRBV6-5 to TRBJ1-2; D is unclear. The sample here was CD4+ or CD8+ T cells sorted from blood, taken in a trial of the OX40 agonist ivuxolimab. The clonotype originates from an adult with an advanced solid tumor such as melanoma, head and neck, liver or kidney cancer. CDR3 loop: CASSYLLGSGDGYTF. The CDR3 DNA reads TGTGCCAGCAGTTATCTCTTAGGGAGTGGAGATGGCTACACCTTC.